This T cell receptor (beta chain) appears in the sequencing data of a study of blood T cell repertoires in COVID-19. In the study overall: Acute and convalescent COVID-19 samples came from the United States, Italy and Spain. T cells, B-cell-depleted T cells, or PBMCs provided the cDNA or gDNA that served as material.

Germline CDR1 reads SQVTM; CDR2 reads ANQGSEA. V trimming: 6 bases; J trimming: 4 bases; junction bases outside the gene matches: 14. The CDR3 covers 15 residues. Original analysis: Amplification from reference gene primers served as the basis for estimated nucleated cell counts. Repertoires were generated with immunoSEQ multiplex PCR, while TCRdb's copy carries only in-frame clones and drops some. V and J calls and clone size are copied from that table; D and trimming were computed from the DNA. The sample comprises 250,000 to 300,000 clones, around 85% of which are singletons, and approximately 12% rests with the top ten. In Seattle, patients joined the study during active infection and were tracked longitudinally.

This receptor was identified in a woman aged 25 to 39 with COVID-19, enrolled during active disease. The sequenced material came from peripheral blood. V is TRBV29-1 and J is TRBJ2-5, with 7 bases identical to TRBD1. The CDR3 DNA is TGCAGCGTCAGCCGACAGGGCAATCGGGGAGAGACCCAGTACTTC. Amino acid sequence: CSVSRQGNRGETQYF.